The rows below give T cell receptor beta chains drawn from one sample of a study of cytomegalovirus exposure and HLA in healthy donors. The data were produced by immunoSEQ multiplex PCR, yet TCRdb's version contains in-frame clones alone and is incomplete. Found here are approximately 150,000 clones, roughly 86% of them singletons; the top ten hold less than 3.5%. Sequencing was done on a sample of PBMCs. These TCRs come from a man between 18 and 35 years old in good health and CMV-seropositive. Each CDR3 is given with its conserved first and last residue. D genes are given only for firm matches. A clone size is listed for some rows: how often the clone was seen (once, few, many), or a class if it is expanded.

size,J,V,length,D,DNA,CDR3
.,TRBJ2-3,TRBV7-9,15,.,TGTGCCAGCAGCCCCCGGGACAAGCGCACAGATACGCAGTATTTT,CASSPRDKRTDTQYF
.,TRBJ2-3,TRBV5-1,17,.,TGCGCCAGCAGCCGAAACCCCCCCGGTCCTAGCACAGATACGCAGTATTTT,CASSRNPPGPSTDTQYF
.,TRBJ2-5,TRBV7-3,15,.,TGTGCCAGCAGCCCCACGGGGGTAGGACAAGAGACCCAGTACTTC,CASSPTGVGQETQYF
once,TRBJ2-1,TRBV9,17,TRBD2,TGTGCCAGCAGCGTAGGCGGAGGGAGGGAACCCTACAATGAGCAGTTCTTC,CASSVGGGREPYNEQFF
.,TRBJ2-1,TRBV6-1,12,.,TGTGCCAGCTTAGAGACTCGGGATGAGCAGTTCTTC,CASLETRDEQFF
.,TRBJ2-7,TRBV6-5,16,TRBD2,TGTGCCAGCAGTTCCTCCTCTAGCGGGGGGGCGTTTGAGCAGTACTTC,CASSSSSSGGAFEQYF
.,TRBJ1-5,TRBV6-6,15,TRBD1,TGTGCCAGCAGTTCAGACAGGGTTCGGAATCAGCCCCAGCATTTT,CASSSDRVRNQPQHF
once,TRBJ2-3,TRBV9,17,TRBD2,TGTGCCAGCAGCCCCCTAAGTCGGCTAGCGGGGGGAGATACGCAGTATTTT,CASSPLSRLAGGDTQYF
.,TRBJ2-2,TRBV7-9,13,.,TGTGCCAGCAGCTTTACTATCACCGGGGAGCTGTTTTTT,CASSFTITGELFF
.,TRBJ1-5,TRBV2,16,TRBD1,TGTGCCAGCAGCCCCGACAGGGTGACTTGGAATCAGCCCCAGCATTTT,CASSPDRVTWNQPQHF
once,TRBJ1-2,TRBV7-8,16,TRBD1,TGTGCCAGCACCATAGGGGGAAGGGGGCTCTTCTATGGCTACACCTTC,CASTIGGRGLFYGYTF
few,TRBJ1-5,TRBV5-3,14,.,TGTGCCAGAAGCTTGGTAGCCTACAATCAGCCCCAGCATTTT,CARSLVAYNQPQHF
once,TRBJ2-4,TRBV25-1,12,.,TGTGCCAGCAGTGAGACGGACAGAATTCAGTACTTC,CASSETDRIQYF
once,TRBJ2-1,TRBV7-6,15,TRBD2,TGTGCCAGCAGCCCCGGACTAGAATGGGTAACCGAGCAGTTCTTC,CASSPGLEWVTEQFF
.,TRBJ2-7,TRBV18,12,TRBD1,TGTGCCAGCTCATCAACAGGGGACGAGCAGTACTTC,CASSSTGDEQYF
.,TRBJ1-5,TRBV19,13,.,TGTGCCAGTAGTATTGGCGGGAATACGCCCCAGCATTTT,CASSIGGNTPQHF
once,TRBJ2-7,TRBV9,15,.,TGTGCCAGCAGCGTAGATCCCAACGCTAGTGGCGAGCAGTACTTC,CASSVDPNASGEQYF
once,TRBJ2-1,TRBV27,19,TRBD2,TGTGCCAGCAGCCCCCTGGTTTTGGGACTAGCGGGAGGGTTGAATGAGCAGTTCTTC,CASSPLVLGLAGGLNEQFF
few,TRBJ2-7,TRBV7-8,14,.,TGTGCCAGCAGCCCCAGGCGGGGCTCCTACGAGCAGTACTTC,CASSPRRGSYEQYF
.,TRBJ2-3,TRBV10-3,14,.,TGTGCCATCAGTGACGACATAGGCACAGATACGCAGTATTTT,CAISDDIGTDTQYF
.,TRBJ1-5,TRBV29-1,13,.,TGCAGCGTTGTAGTACGACAGAATCAGCCCCAGCATTTT,CSVVVRQNQPQHF
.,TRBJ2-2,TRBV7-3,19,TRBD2,TGTGCCAGCAGCCTACAGGGTAGCGGGAGGGCCTTGAACACCGGGGAGCTGTTTTTT,CASSLQGSGRALNTGELFF
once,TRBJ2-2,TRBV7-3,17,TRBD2,TGTGCCAGCAGCGACAACCTAGCGGGGCTGGAGAGCGGGGAGCTGTTTTTT,CASSDNLAGLESGELFF
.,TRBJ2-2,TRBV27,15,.,TGTGCCAGCAGTTCTTGGGCAGGTAACACCGGGGAGCTGTTTTTT,CASSSWAGNTGELFF
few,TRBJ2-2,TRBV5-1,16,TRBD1,TGCGCCAGCAGCTTGGTCTCAGGGGGCGGCACCGGGGAGCTGTTTTTT,CASSLVSGGGTGELFF
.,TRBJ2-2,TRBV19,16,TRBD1,TGTGCCAGTAGGCCGATTCAGGGGGTCCCCACCGGGGAGCTGTTTTTT,CASRPIQGVPTGELFF
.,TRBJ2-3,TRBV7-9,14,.,TGTGCCAGCAGCTTAGCCCTGGGCCCAGATACGCAGTATTTT,CASSLALGPDTQYF
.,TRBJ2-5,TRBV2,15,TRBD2,TGTGCCAGCAGTGGACTAGCGGGAGTGGGGGAGACCCAGTACTTC,CASSGLAGVGETQYF
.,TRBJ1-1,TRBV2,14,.,TGTGCCAGCAGGGGGGCGGGGGCGTTAACTGAAGCTTTCTTT,CASRGAGALTEAFF
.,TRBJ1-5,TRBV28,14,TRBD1,TGTGCCAGCACCCCCGGACAGGGGCATAAGCCCCAGCATTTT,CASTPGQGHKPQHF
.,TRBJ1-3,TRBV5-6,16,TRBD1,TGTGCCAGCAGCTATGGGACAGTCAGCTCTGGAAACACCATATATTTT,CASSYGTVSSGNTIYF
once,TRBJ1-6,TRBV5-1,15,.,TGCGCCAGCAGCTTAACGGGACACGATAATTCACCCCTCCACTTT,CASSLTGHDNSPLHF
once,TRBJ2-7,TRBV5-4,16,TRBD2,TGTGCCAGCAGCCCATCGGGGACTAGCGGACCCTACGAGCAGTACTTC,CASSPSGTSGPYEQYF
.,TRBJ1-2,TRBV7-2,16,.,TGTGCCAGCAGCTTCCCGGGAGAGCGGACAAACTATGGCTACACCTTC,CASSFPGERTNYGYTF